The 11 T cell receptor beta chains given below trace back to one sample, sequenced in a study of identifying expanded T cells in peripheral blood (dated by TCRdb to between 2018 and 2021). The library was built by means of the immunoSEQ multiplex PCR assay. Imported from immuneACCESS, the table was reduced by TCRdb to in-frame sequences with V and J called. These copies leave out some clones; in studies compared against another copy, an unresolved V gene accounts for under half, and the cause of the remainder is not known. A total of about 120,000 clones appear in this sample, more than 75% of them only once. Together, the top ten hold 3.3% of the sample. The specimen was blood. These receptors were taken from a person between 18 and 70 years old in good health.

This clone has a count of ten or more. As DNA, the CDR3 is TGTGCCAGCAGCTCCACGACAGGGGCGAACACTGAAGCTTTCTTT. Protein product: CASSSTTGANTEAFF. The J gene is TRBJ1-1, the V gene TRBV5-6; 8 bases are shared with TRBD1. The CDR3 is made up of 15 amino acids. The V segment lost 3 bases and the J segment 1 base; nucleotides outside the gene matches: 5. Germline V gene sequence: CDR1 SGHDT, CDR2 YYEEEE. The full variable domain, completed using reference TRBV5-6 and TRBJ1-1, is DAGVTQSPTHLIKTRGQQVTLRCSPKSGHDTVSWYQQALGQGPQFIFQYYEEEERQRGNFPDRFSGHQFPNYSSELNVNALLLGDSALYLCASSSTTGANTEAFFGQGTRLTVV.

The chain carries TRBV2 and TRBJ2-3; no definite D call. Trimming took 0 bases from V and 3 from J, leaving 4 bases between them. The CDR3 consists of 13 residues. Germline V gene data show CDR1 as SNHLY and CDR2 as FYNNEI. CDR3 region: CASSEAGTDTQYF. The DNA for the CDR3 is TGTGCCAGCAGTGAAGCGGGGACAGATACGCAGTATTTT.

This clone was detected only once. The V call is TRBV15, the J call TRBJ2-7; 10 bases fit TRBD1. Germline V gene data show CDR1 as LNHNV and CDR2 as YYDKDF (reference sequence). Trimming removed 0 bases from V and 4 bases from J; junction bases left unmatched: 3. The CDR3 covers 15 residues. CDR3 nucleotide sequence: TGTGCCACCAGCAGAGATCGGGACAGGGGATACGAGCAGTACTTC. Translated, it gives CATSRDRDRGYEQYF. The full variable domain, with the rest looked up from reference TRBV15 and TRBJ2-7, is DAMVIQNPRYQVTQFGKPVTLSCSQTLNHNVMYWYQQKSSQAPKLLFHYYDKDFNNEADTPDNFQSRRPNTSFCFLDIRSPGLGDTAMYLCATSRDRDRGYEQYFGPGTRLTVT.

This chain links TRBV15 with TRBJ1-4; D call uncertain. V lost 3 bases, J lost 2 bases, and 4 bases lay in between. Germline V gene lookup returns CDR1 LNHNV and CDR2 YYDKDF (reference sequence). The length of the CDR3 is 13 residues. The CDR3 nucleotides are TGTGCCACCAGCAGGGGGACTAATGAAAAACTGTTTTTT. This gives the protein CATSRGTNEKLFF.

J is TRBJ2-1 and V is TRBV5-6; D may be TRBD2 (6 bases). The germline gives CDR1 SGHDT, CDR2 YYEEEE. This CDR3 has 16 residues. Between the trimmed V and J ends, which lost 0 bases and 3 bases, there was a span of 13 bases. CDR3 nucleotide sequence: TGTGCCAGCAGCTTGGCTGCGGGACTGAACTACAATGAGCAGTTCTTC. Translation gives CASSLAAGLNYNEQFF. The whole variable domain, remainder taken from reference TRBV5-6 and TRBJ2-1, is DAGVTQSPTHLIKTRGQQVTLRCSPKSGHDTVSWYQQALGQGPQFIFQYYEEEERQRGNFPDRFSGHQFPNYSSELNVNALLLGDSALYLCASSLAAGLNYNEQFFGPGTRLTVL.

The V gene is TRBV5-6, the J gene TRBJ1-2; no reliable D call. The CDR3 has 14 residues. V was cut by 1 base and J by 5 bases, with 12 bases left in between. Germline-derived CDR1 and CDR2 are SGHDT and YYEEEE. CDR3 sequence reads: CASSLWAARYGYTF. The CDR3 DNA is TGTGCCAGCAGCTTGTGGGCTGCTCGATATGGCTACACCTTC. The whole variable domain, remainder taken from reference TRBV5-6 and TRBJ1-2, is DAGVTQSPTHLIKTRGQQVTLRCSPKSGHDTVSWYQQALGQGPQFIFQYYEEEERQRGNFPDRFSGHQFPNYSSELNVNALLLGDSALYLCASSLWAARYGYTFGSGTRLTVV.

DNA for the CDR3: TGTGCCAGCAGGCGCCCAGGCGAGCGGTCAGAGACCCAGTACTTC. Translation: CASRRPGERSETQYF. This chain connects TRBV2 to TRBJ2-5; weak D call: TRBD2 (5 bases). CDR3 size: 15 residues. CDR1 and CDR2 from the germline V gene are SNHLY and FYNNEI. V lost 6 bases, J lost 4 bases, and 18 bases lay in between.

The gene calls are TRBV5-5 and TRBJ2-7, with D uncertain. V lost 2 bases to trimming and J lost 5 bases, with 8 bases between them. The CDR3 runs to 12 residues. Germline loops: CDR1 SGHKS, CDR2 YYEKEE (reference sequence). As DNA, the CDR3 is TGTGCCAGCAGCTTCTCTGGACACGAGCAGTACTTC. Its protein is CASSFSGHEQYF.

This clone was picked up many times. This rearrangement joins TRBV11-3 to TRBJ2-7, with 13 positions matching TRBD2. Looked up from germline, CDR1 is SGHNT and CDR2 is YENEEA. This CDR3 is 14 amino acids long. Unmatched junction bases numbered 1, after V lost 4 bases and J lost 4 bases. The CDR3 protein is CASSWTSGGYEQYF. In DNA, the CDR3 is TGTGCCAGCAGCTGGACTAGCGGGGGATACGAGCAGTACTTC. Using reference TRBV11-3 and TRBJ2-7 for the parts outside the CDR3, the full variable domain is EAGVVQSPRYKIIEKKQPVAFWCNPISGHNTLYWYLQNLGQGPELLIRYENEEAVDDSQLPKDRFSAERLKGVDSTLKIQPAELGDSAVYLCASSWTSGGYEQYFGPGTRLTVT.

The J gene is TRBJ1-4, the V gene TRBV7-2; TRBD1 aligns across 9 bases. The CDR3 totals 14 residues. V lost 6 bases and J lost 8; bases outside the gene matches: 7. CDR1 SGHTA and CDR2 FQGNSA come from the germline V gene. This chain's CDR3 is CASSQTGGNEKLFF. As DNA, the CDR3 is TGTGCCAGCAGTCAAACAGGGGGCAACGAAAAACTGTTTTTT.

V usage is TRBV11-3 and J usage is TRBJ2-7; TRBD1 might be the D (5 bases). Per the germline V gene, CDR1 is SGHNT and CDR2 is YENEEA. The V end was cut by 3 bases, the J end by 3 bases, with 12 bases between. The CDR3 is 14 amino acids. The CDR3 bases are TGTGCCAGCAGCTTTCTGCTGGGGCGCTACGAGCAGTACTTC. Encoded protein: CASSFLLGRYEQYF.